The 28 T cell receptor beta chains given below trace back to one sample, sequenced in a study of cytomegalovirus exposure and HLA in healthy donors (dated by TCRdb to about 2017). Library generation was performed with the immunoSEQ multiplex PCR assay. For the multiplex PCR, a mixture combining 60 forward primers for TCR Vbeta segments and 13 reverse primers for TCR Jbeta segments was used. TCRdb took this table from immuneACCESS and kept in-frame rearrangements with V and J called. Such tables lack part of the clones; where checked against another copy, unresolved V genes explain under half of the gap, and the rest is unexplained. The sample table contains 59,000 or so clones; only one count was recorded for approximately 75% of them. The ten biggest clones cover 6.8% of the sample. The specimen was PBMCs. The receptors come from a man younger than 45 in good health and CMV-seropositive.

V usage is TRBV11-2 and J usage is TRBJ2-2, with TRBD1 matching 10 bases. The CDR3 spans 18 residues. The germline CDR1 and CDR2 sequences are SGHAT and FQNNGV. Unmatched junction bases numbered 10, after V lost 5 bases and J lost 1 base. The CDR3 here is CASSRTTGGRKNTGELFF. In DNA form, the CDR3 reads TGTGCCAGCAGCCGTACGACAGGGGGCCGAAAGAACACCGGGGAGCTGTTTTTT.

This rearrangement joins TRBV27 to TRBJ1-1; possible D gene TRBD1, 6 bases. Trimming stripped 7 bases from V and 7 bases from J, with 19 bases between. The CDR3 runs 14 residues. CDR1 MNHEY and CDR2 SMNVEV come from the germline V gene (reference sequence). In DNA, the CDR3 is TGTGCCAGCACTTCTGCCGGACAGCCTTTTGAAGCTTTCTTT. Translating it yields CASTSAGQPFEAFF.

This clone came up once. This chain uses TRBV29-1 with TRBJ1-1; 7 bases are shared with TRBD1. V was clipped by 7 bases and J by 8 bases; unmatched bases: 7. CDR1 is SQVTM, CDR2 ANQGSEA, per germline. The CDR3 covers 11 residues. In nucleotides, the CDR3 is TGCAGCGGCGAACGGGACAGCGAAGCTTTCTTT. Encoded protein: CSGERDSEAFF.

V is TRBV6-5 and J is TRBJ1-1, with 11 nucleotides matching TRBD1. The CDR3 runs to 14 residues. Germline V gene lookup returns CDR1 MNHEY and CDR2 SVGAGI. The V segment lost 2 bases and the J segment 10 bases; nucleotides outside the gene matches: 6. As DNA, the CDR3 is TGTGCCAGCAGTTACCGCGGGACAGGGGGAGCAGCTTTCTTT. This sequence encodes CASSYRGTGGAAFF.

The rearrangement joins TRBV15 to TRBJ1-5; D is perhaps TRBD1 (6 bases). Germline assignment: CDR1 LNHNV and CDR2 YYDKDF (reference sequence). The CDR3 contains 16 residues. Trimming left V 0 bases short and J 6 bases short, with 15 bases between. The CDR3 nucleotides read TGTGCCACCAGCAGAGATCAAGGGGGTGAGGGTCAGCCCCAGCATTTT. Its translation is CATSRDQGGEGQPQHF.

The chain carries TRBV7-9 and TRBJ1-6, with 8 bases matching TRBD1. The CDR3 has 16 residues. Trimming at V came to 5 bases and at J to 3 bases, leaving 6 bases not matched to a gene. Germline assignment: CDR1 SEHNR and CDR2 FQNEAQ (reference sequence). The chain's CDR3 is CASSRDRILYNSPLHF. CDR3 in DNA: TGTGCCAGCAGCCGGGACAGGATTCTCTATAATTCACCCCTCCACTTT.

This chain links TRBV7-2 with TRBJ2-6; 12 bases align to TRBD2. Germline CDR1 reads SGHTA; CDR2 reads FQGNSA. The CDR3 runs to 18 residues. V shed 4 bases and J 0 bases; nucleotides not matched to a gene: 4. The CDR3 sequence: CASSSGLAGLSGANVLTF. Written as DNA, the CDR3 is TGTGCCAGCAGCTCAGGACTAGCGGGGCTCTCTGGGGCCAACGTCCTGACTTTC.

This clone was seen once. This chain connects TRBV9 to TRBJ1-6, with 8 bases identical to TRBD1. V lost 3 bases, J lost 9 bases, and 11 bases stayed unmatched. CDR3 size: 16 residues. Germline assignment: CDR1 SGDLS and CDR2 YYNGEE. The CDR3 loop reads CASSGAAGQGASPLHF. CDR3 nucleotide sequence: TGTGCCAGCAGCGGTGCCGCGGGGCAGGGGGCTTCACCCCTCCACTTT.

V and J are TRBV4-3 and TRBJ1-1; maybe TRBD1 (6 bases). Trimming took 2 bases from V and 4 from J, leaving 23 bases between them. Per germline, CDR1 LGHNA and CDR2 YSLEER. The CDR3 runs to 18 residues. CDR3 sequence: CASSQKGHRAGRGTEAFF. Here the CDR3 DNA reads TGCGCCAGCAGCCAAAAGGGTCACAGGGCCGGAAGGGGCACTGAAGCTTTCTTT.

The chain carries TRBV18 and TRBJ2-3; 9 nucleotides match TRBD2. The CDR3 loop spans 16 amino acids. Trimming at V came to 5 bases and at J to 0 bases, leaving 6 bases not matched to a gene. Germline V lookup: CDR1 KGHSH, CDR2 LQKENI. CDR3 nucleotides: TGTGCCAGCTCAGCGTCTAGCGGGGCGAGCACAGATACGCAGTATTTT. Its translation: CASSASSGASTDTQYF. The variable domain in full, with the rest retrieved from reference TRBV18 and TRBJ2-3, is NAGVMQNPRHLVRRRGQEARLRCSPMKGHSHVYWYRQLPEEGLKFMVYLQKENIIDESGMPKERFSAEFPKEGPSILRIQQVVRGDSAAYFCASSASSGASTDTQYFGPGTRLTVL.

This rearrangement joins TRBV30 to TRBJ2-2, with 9 bases aligning to TRBD1. J lost 5 bases, V lost 8 bases, and 12 bases had no gene match. The CDR3 covers 15 residues. The germline CDR1 and CDR2 sequences are GTSNPN and SVGIG (reference sequence). CDR3 protein: CAAMTGTGLTGELFF. Written as DNA, the CDR3 is TGTGCCGCAATGACCGGGACAGGGCTTACCGGGGAGCTGTTTTTT. Drawing the rest from reference TRBV30 and TRBJ2-2, the complete variable domain is SQTIHQWPATLVQPVGSPLSLECTVEGTSNPNLYWYRQAAGRGLQLLFYSVGIGQISSEVPQNLSASRPQDRQFILSSKKLLLSDSGFYLCAAMTGTGLTGELFFGEGSRLTVL.

This clone has just a few counts. The gene calls are TRBV6-1 and TRBJ2-1; perhaps TRBD1 as D (6 bases). The CDR3 has 12 amino acids. Germline V gene data show CDR1 as MNHNS and CDR2 as SASEGT. V lost 8 bases and J lost 6, with 11 bases in between. The DNA of the CDR3 is TGTGCCAGCTGGCAGGGGTTCAATGAGCAGTTCTTC. Translation: CASWQGFNEQFF.

The chain links TRBV6-5 to TRBJ2-7; no firm D call. Per germline, CDR1 MNHEY and CDR2 SVGAGI. The CDR3 is 15 amino acids. With 1 base removed from V and 2 bases from J, the gap between germline ends came to 12 bases. Here the CDR3 reads CASSYFASGPYEQYF. In DNA, the CDR3 is TGTGCCAGCAGTTACTTCGCTAGTGGTCCCTACGAGCAGTACTTC.

This chain connects TRBV10-3 to TRBJ2-7; possible D gene TRBD2, 6 bases. This CDR3 spans 13 amino acids. CDR1 and CDR2 (germline): ENHRY, SYGVKD. Trimming took off 0 bases at V and 7 bases at J, with 10 bases between the two ends. CDR3 nucleotide sequence: TGTGCCATCAGTGAGTCGGACGCGGGAGAGCAGTACTTC. As protein: CAISESDAGEQYF.

In DNA form, the CDR3 reads TGTGCCAGCAGCTTAGACCTATCGAGGGGCTACACCTTC. Its translation: CASSLDLSRGYTF. This chain joins TRBV7-2 and TRBJ1-2, with no clear D. Germline-derived CDR1 and CDR2 are SGHTA and FQGNSA. This CDR3 has 13 amino acids. V gave up 1 base and J gave up 8 bases, with 11 bases separating them.

V gene TRBV28 combines with J gene TRBJ1-6; TRBD1 agrees at 9 bases. V lost 7 bases, J lost 14 bases, and 15 bases stayed unmatched. The CDR3 runs 15 residues. The germline CDR1 and CDR2 sequences are MDHEN and SYDVKM. The CDR3 DNA is TGTGCCAGCACCCCGGGACAGGGTCGGATGAGGGCCCTCCACTTT. It specifies CASTPGQGRMRALHF.

Only a few counts were recorded for this clone. A read error may produce the germline difference seen at one junction end. This chain uses TRBV4-1 with TRBJ1-1; D may be TRBD1 (6 bases). CDR3 length equals 14 residues. CDR1 and CDR2 from the germline V gene are MGHRA and YSYEKL. CDR3 protein: CASSLSDRNPEAFF. In DNA form, the CDR3 reads TGCGCCAGCAGCCTATCAGACAGGAACCCTGAAGCTTTCTTT.

V and J are TRBV27 and TRBJ1-1; a possible D gene is TRBD1 (6 bases). The CDR3 runs 22 residues. Trimming removed 7 bases at V and 5 bases at J, with 41 bases between. CDR1 and CDR2 (germline): MNHEY, SMNVEV (reference sequence). CDR3 DNA sequence: TGTGCCAGCAAAATATTGGGCACAGGCCAGGGGTTGGTGAGAGGCGGAAGGACTGAAGCTTTCTTT. It codes for CASKILGTGQGLVRGGRTEAFF.

Turning to this clone: The junction departs from germline at one end; a sequencing error may be responsible. J is TRBJ2-2 and V is TRBV30, with TRBD2 matching over 9 bases. Germline V gives CDR1 GTSNPN, CDR2 SVGIG (reference sequence). The CDR3 covers 15 residues. This CDR3 reads CAWNSGGSLRGELFF. The CDR3 region has the DNA TGTGCTTGGAATAGCGGGGGTTCGTTGCGCGGGGAGCTGTTTTTT.

CDR3 region: CATSRAPGQESHGYTF. CDR3 in DNA: TGTGCCACCAGCAGAGCCCCGGGACAGGAGTCTCATGGCTACACCTTC. This sequence joins TRBV15 and TRBJ1-2; 8 nucleotides align to TRBD1. CDR3 size: 16 residues. Germline lookup yields CDR1 LNHNV and CDR2 YYDKDF (reference sequence). V dropped 1 base and J dropped 6; count of bases not matched to a gene: 10.

The CDR3 spells CAWSLGNYEQYF. DNA of the CDR3: TGTGCCTGGAGTCTCGGGAACTACGAGCAGTACTTC. The chain carries TRBV30 and TRBJ2-7, with TRBD2 as a possible D gene (5 bases). Germline V gene lookup returns CDR1 GTSNPN and CDR2 SVGIG (reference sequence). CDR3 size: 12 residues. The V gene lost 2 bases and the J gene lost 3 bases, with 8 bases spanning the gap.

In this sample, this clone turned up once. V gene TRBV14 combines with J gene TRBJ2-4; a possible D gene is TRBD2 (6 bases). Germline V gene sequence: CDR1 SGHDN, CDR2 FVKESK. The CDR3 length is 14 residues. Trimming took 1 base from V and 7 from J, leaving 11 bases between them. Here the CDR3 reads CASSQVGEVNIQYF. The CDR3 DNA follows: TGTGCCAGCAGCCAAGTGGGGGAGGTTAACATTCAGTACTTC.

The chain is built from TRBV21-1 and TRBJ1-2; whether TRBD1, the table's D call, matches the DNA was not checked. TRBV21-1 is a documented pseudogene. The CDR3 loop spans 17 amino acids. For the CDR3, the DNA is TGTGCCAGCAGCAAGGGAAGGGACAGGTGGGCTGGGGATGGCTACACCTTC. It encodes CASSKGRDRWAGDGYTF.

The V and J genes are TRBV2 and TRBJ1-2, with TRBD1 matching over 10 bases. The CDR3 sequence is 18 residues long. CDR1 and CDR2 (germline): SNHLY, FYNNEI. Trimming removed 7 bases from V and 5 bases from J; junction bases left unmatched: 19. The CDR3 sequence is CASTNPGQGSSITYGYTF. The CDR3 region has the DNA TGTGCCAGCACGAACCCGGGACAGGGGTCCTCAATCACTTATGGCTACACCTTC.

V and J are TRBV6-1 and TRBJ2-5; possible D gene TRBD2, 5 bases. The J call may be mistaken, given a closer DNA end match to TRBJ2-7. Germline CDR1 is MNHNS and CDR2 is SASEGT. This CDR3 has 12 amino acids. The CDR3 bases are TGTGGAGCGTACCGGGGATCCTACGAGCAGTACTTC. It is translated as CGAYRGSYEQYF.

Here the CDR3 DNA reads TGTGCCAGCTCACCGGAAGTACAGGGCGAGCAGTACTTC. As protein: CASSPEVQGEQYF. The chain combines TRBV18 with TRBJ2-7, with a possible D match to TRBD1 (6 bases). CDR3 length: 13 residues. Germline loops: CDR1 KGHSH, CDR2 LQKENI. Trimming stripped 3 bases from V and 6 bases from J, with 12 bases between.

The genes are TRBV7-9 and TRBJ2-7; TRBD1 might be the D (6 bases). The V end was cut by 1 base, the J end by 0 bases, with 10 bases between. The CDR3 spans 15 residues. Germline values: CDR1 SEHNR, CDR2 FQNEAQ (reference sequence). The CDR3 sequence is CASSLGGGFSYEQYF. CDR3 coding DNA: TGTGCCAGCAGCTTAGGAGGGGGATTCTCCTACGAGCAGTACTTC. The full variable domain, with the rest looked up from reference TRBV7-9 and TRBJ2-7, is DTGVSQNPRHKITKRGQNVTFRCDPISEHNRLYWYRQTLGQGPEFLTYFQNEAQLEKSRLLSDRFSAERPKGSFSTLEIQRTEQGDSAMYLCASSLGGGFSYEQYFGPGTRLTVT.

The sample holds a few counts of this clone. The CDR3 loop is CASTIDREGKAFF. The CDR3 DNA is TGCGCCAGCACCATCGACAGGGAAGGTAAAGCTTTCTTT. The chain employs TRBV5-1 and TRBJ1-1; 7 bases match TRBD1. The CDR3 is 13 amino acids. CDR1 SGHRS and CDR2 YFSETQ come from the germline V gene. V shed 6 bases and J 9 bases; nucleotides not matched to a gene: 11.